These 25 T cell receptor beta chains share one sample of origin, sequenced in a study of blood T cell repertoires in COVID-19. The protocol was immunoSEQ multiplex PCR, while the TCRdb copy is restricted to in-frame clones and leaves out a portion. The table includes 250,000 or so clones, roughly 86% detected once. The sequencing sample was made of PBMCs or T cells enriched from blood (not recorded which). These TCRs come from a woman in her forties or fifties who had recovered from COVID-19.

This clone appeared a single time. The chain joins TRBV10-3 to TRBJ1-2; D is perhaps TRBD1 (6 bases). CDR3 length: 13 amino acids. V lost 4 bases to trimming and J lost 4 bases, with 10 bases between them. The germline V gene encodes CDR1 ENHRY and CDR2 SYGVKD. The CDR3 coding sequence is TGTGCCATCAGTGCCGGGGGGGCCTATGGCTACACCTTC. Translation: CAISAGGAYGYTF.

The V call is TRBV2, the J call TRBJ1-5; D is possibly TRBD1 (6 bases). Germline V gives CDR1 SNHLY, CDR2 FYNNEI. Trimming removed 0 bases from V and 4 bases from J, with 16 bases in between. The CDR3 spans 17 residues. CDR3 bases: TGTGCCAGCAGTGAAGCGCAGGGGTTGGTCCAGAATCAGCCCCAGCATTTT. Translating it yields CASSEAQGLVQNQPQHF.

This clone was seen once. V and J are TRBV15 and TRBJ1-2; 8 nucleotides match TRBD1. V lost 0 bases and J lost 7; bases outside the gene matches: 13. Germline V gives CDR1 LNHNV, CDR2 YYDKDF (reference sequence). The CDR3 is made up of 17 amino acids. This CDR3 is CATSRDPRGRDVSGYTF. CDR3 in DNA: TGTGCCACCAGCAGAGATCCCAGGGGGCGCGATGTTAGTGGCTACACCTTC.

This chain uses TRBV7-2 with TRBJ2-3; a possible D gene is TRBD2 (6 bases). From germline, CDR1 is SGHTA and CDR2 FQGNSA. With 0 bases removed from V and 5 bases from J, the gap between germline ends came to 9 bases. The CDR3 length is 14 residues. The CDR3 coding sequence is TGTGCCAGCAGCTTAGCCCTGGGACTAGATACGCAGTATTTT. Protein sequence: CASSLALGLDTQYF.

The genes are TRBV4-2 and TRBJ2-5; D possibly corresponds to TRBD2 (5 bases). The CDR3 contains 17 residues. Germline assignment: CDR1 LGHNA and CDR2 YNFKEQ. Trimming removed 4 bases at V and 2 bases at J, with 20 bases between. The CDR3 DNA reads TGTGCCAGCAGCCTTTTTTATGGTAGCGCTCCGCAAGAGACCCAGTACTTC. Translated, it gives CASSLFYGSAPQETQYF.

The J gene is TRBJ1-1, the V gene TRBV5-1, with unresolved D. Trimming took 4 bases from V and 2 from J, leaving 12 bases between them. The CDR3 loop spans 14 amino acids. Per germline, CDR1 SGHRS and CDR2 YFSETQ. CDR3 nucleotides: TGCGCCAGCAGCCCCCGGGAATCAAACACTGAAGCTTTCTTT. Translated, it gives CASSPRESNTEAFF.

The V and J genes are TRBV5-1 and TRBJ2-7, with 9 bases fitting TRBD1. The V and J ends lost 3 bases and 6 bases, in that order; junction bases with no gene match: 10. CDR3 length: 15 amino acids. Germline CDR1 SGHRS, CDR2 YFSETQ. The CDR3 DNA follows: TGCGCCAGCAGCTACCTCAAGGGACAGGGTGGCGAGCAGTACTTC. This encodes CASSYLKGQGGEQYF.

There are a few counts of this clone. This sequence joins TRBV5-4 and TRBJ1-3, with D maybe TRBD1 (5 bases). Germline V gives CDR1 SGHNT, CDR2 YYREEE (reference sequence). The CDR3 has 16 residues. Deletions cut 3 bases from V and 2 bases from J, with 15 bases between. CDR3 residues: CASSWGGGDTGNTIYF. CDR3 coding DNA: TGTGCCAGCAGCTGGGGGGGAGGGGATACTGGAAACACCATATATTTT.

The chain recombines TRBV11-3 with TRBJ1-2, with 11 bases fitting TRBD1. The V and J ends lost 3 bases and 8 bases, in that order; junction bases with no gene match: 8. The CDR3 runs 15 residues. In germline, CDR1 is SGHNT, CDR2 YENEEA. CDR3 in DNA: TGTGCCAGCAGCTTCGAACCCGGGACAGGGGGAGGCTACACCTTC. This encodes CASSFEPGTGGGYTF.

CDR3 sequence: CASSRIECSNTEAFF. The DNA of the CDR3 is TGTGCCAGCAGCCGAATAGAGTGTTCGAACACTGAAGCTTTCTTT. The chain combines TRBV3-1 (or the pseudogene TRBV3-2) with TRBJ1-1; D is uncertain. Germline assignment: CDR1 LGHDT and CDR2 YNNKEL (reference sequence). V gave up 4 bases and J gave up 1 base, with 13 bases separating them. The CDR3 runs to 15 residues.

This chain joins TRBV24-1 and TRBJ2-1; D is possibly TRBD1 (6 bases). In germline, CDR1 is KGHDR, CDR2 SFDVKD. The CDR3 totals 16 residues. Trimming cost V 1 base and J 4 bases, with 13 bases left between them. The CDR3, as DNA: TGTGCCACCAGTGATTTTCGGCAGGGGCCTTACAATGAGCAGTTCTTC. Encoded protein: CATSDFRQGPYNEQFF.

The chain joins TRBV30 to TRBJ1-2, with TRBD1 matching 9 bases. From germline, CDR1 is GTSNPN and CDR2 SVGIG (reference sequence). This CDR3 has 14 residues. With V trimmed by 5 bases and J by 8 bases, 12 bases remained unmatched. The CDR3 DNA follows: TGTGCCTGGCAAGGACAGGGGAGCGGCAGCGGCTACACCTTC. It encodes CAWQGQGSGSGYTF.

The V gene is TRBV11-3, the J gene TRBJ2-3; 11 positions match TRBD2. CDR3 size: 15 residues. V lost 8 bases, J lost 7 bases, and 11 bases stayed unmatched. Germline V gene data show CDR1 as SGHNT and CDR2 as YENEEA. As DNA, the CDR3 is TGTGCCAGCCAGTATAGCGGGGGGGCCGGGAATACGCAGTATTTT. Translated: CASQYSGGAGNTQYF.

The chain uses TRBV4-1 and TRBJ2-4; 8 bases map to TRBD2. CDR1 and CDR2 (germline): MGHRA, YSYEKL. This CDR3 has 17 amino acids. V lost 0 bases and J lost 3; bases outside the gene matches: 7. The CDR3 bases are TGCGCCAGCAGCCAAGATCCCAGCGGGGGTTTCAAAAACATTCAGTACTTC. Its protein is CASSQDPSGGFKNIQYF.

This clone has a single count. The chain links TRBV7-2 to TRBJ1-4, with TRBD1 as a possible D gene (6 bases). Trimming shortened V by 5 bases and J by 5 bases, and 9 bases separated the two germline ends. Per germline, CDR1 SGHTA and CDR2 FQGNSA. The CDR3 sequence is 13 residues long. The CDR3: CASSGGQNEKLFF. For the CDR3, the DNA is TGTGCCAGCAGCGGAGGACAGAATGAAAAACTGTTTTTT.

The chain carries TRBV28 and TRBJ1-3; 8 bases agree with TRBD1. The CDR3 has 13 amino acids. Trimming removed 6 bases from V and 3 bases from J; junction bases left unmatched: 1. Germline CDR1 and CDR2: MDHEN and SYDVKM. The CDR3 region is CASRTGVGNTIYF. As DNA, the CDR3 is TGTGCCAGCAGGACAGGGGTTGGAAACACCATATATTTT.

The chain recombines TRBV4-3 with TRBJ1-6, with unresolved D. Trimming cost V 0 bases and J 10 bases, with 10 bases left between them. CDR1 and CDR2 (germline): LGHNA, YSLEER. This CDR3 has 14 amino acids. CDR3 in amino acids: CASSQEYTASPLHF. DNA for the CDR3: TGCGCCAGCAGCCAAGAATATACAGCCTCACCCCTCCACTTT.

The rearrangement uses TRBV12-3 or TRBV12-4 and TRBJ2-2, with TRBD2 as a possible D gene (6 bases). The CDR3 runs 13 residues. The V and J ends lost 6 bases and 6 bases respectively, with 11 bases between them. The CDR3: CASRGRTAGELFF. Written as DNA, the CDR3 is TGTGCCAGCAGGGGGAGGACGGCCGGGGAGCTGTTTTTT.

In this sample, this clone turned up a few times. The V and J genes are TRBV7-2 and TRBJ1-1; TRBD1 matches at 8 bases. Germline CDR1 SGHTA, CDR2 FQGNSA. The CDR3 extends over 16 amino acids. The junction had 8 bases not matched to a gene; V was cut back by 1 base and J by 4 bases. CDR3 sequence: CASSLGDRIMGTEAFF. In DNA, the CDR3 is TGTGCCAGCAGCTTAGGGGACAGGATAATGGGCACTGAAGCTTTCTTT.

CDR3 in amino acids: CASSRALQASGANVLTF. In DNA, the CDR3 is TGTGCCAGTAGTAGAGCATTACAGGCCTCTGGGGCCAACGTCCTGACTTTC. The chain links TRBV19 to TRBJ2-6; possibly TRBD1 for D (5 bases). The V and J ends lost 4 bases and 0 bases respectively, with 13 bases between them. CDR3 length equals 17 residues. CDR1 is LNHDA and CDR2 is SQIVND in the germline V gene (reference sequence).

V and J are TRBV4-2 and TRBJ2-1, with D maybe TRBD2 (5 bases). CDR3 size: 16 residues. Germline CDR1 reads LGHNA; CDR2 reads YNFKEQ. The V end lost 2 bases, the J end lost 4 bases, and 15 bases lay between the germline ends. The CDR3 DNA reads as TGTGCCAGCAGCCAAAACGAAGCCGGCGGGTACAATGAGCAGTTCTTC. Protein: CASSQNEAGGYNEQFF.

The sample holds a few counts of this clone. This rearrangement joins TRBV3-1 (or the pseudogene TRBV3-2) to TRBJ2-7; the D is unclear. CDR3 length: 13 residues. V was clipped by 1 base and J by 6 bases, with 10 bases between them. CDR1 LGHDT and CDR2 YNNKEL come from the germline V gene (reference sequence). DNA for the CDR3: TGTGCCAGCAGCCAAGTGGAGACCGGCGAGCAGTACTTC. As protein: CASSQVETGEQYF.

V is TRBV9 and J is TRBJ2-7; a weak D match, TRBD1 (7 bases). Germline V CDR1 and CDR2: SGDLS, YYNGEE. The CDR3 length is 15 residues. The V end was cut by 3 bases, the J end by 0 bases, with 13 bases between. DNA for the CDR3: TGTGCCAGCAGCGCAACAGGGGACTTCTCCTACGAGCAGTACTTC. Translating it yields CASSATGDFSYEQYF.

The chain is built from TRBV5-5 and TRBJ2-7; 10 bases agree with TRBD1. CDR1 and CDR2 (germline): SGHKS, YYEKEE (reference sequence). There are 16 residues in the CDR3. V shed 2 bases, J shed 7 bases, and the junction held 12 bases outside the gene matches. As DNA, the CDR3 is TGTGCCAGCAGCTTAGTGAGTACGGGGACAGGGGATGAGCAGTACTTC. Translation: CASSLVSTGTGDEQYF.

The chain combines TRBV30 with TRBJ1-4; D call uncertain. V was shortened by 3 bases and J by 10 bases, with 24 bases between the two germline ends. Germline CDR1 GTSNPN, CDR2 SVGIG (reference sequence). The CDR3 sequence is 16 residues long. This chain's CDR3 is CAWSPPSSRSVGKLFF. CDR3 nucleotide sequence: TGTGCCTGGAGCCCTCCCTCGTCCCGGAGCGTCGGAAAACTGTTTTTT.